The 24 T cell receptor beta chains in this list originate from one sample, sequenced in a study of T cell responses to AZD1222 COVID-19 vaccine. Assay used: immunoSEQ multiplex PCR; TCRdb lists only in-frame clones, some missing. The sample has around 66,000 clones; 87% are singletons. Sequencing was performed on peripheral blood, taken on day 0 of AZD1222 vaccination. These TCRs come from an adult in good health.

This chain uses TRBV12-3 or TRBV12-4 with TRBJ2-7, with TRBD1 matching 7 bases. V gave up 6 bases and J gave up 4 bases; unmatched junction bases: 6. This CDR3 comprises 13 residues. This chain's CDR3 is CASRTLQGYEQYF. CDR3 DNA: TGTGCCAGCAGGACCCTACAGGGGTACGAGCAGTACTTC.

The count of this clone is one. The chain combines TRBV19 with TRBJ1-2; D not resolved. CDR1 LNHDA and CDR2 SQIVND come from the germline V gene (reference sequence). V was pared by 1 base and J by 2 bases, with 14 bases between. The CDR3 runs 16 residues. CDR3 amino acids: CASSIVGTDRNYGYTF. CDR3 DNA sequence: TGTGCCAGTAGTATAGTGGGTACGGACCGAAACTATGGCTACACCTTC. The entire variable domain, with the rest obtained from reference TRBV19 and TRBJ1-2, is as follows: DGGITQSPKYLFRKEGQNVTLSCEQNLNHDAMYWYRQDPGQGLRLIYYSQIVNDFQKGDIAEGYSVSREKKESFPLTVTSAQKNPTAFYLCASSIVGTDRNYGYTFGSGTRLTVV.

The chain employs TRBV27 and TRBJ2-7, with D perhaps TRBD1 (5 bases). The V end was cut by 2 bases, the J end by 5 bases, with 16 bases between. The germline gives CDR1 MNHEY, CDR2 SMNVEV (reference sequence). CDR3 length: 15 amino acids. CDR3 sequence reads: CASSLGPGNPHEQYF. DNA of the CDR3: TGTGCCAGCAGTTTAGGGCCAGGGAACCCCCACGAGCAGTACTTC.

The chain uses TRBV28 and TRBJ1-6, with D unclear. Germline CDR1 MDHEN, CDR2 SYDVKM. CDR3 length: 11 residues. Trimming left V 2 bases short and J 8 bases short, with 1 base between. DNA of the CDR3: TGTGCCAGCAGTTTAGATTCACCCCTCCACTTT. This encodes CASSLDSPLHF.

CDR3 protein: CAWRPGGEWNSPLHF. CDR3 DNA: TGTGCCTGGAGGCCGGGAGGGGAGTGGAATTCACCCCTCCACTTT. J is TRBJ1-6 and V is TRBV30; TRBD1 is a possible D gene (5 bases). Between the trimmed V and J ends, which lost 3 bases and 7 bases, there was a span of 16 bases. Looked up from germline, CDR1 is GTSNPN and CDR2 is SVGIG (reference sequence). CDR3 length equals 15 residues.

About this clone: This may stem from a read error, because a much larger clone lies one nucleotide away. V gene TRBV6-4 combines with J gene TRBJ2-1; 11 bases agree with TRBD1. The length of the CDR3 is 14 residues. From germline, CDR1 is MRHNA and CDR2 SNTAGT. With 2 bases clipped from V and 6 bases from J, the junction kept 0 bases outside the gene matches. The CDR3 here is CASSDGTGGNEQFF. CDR3 nucleotides: TGTGCCAGCAGTGACGGGACAGGGGGCAATGAGCAGTTCTTC.

The chain carries TRBV28 and TRBJ1-2; 7 bases line up with TRBD1. Trimming took 7 bases from V and 5 from J; bases not matched to a gene: 13. There are 15 residues in the CDR3. Germline V gene data show CDR1 as MDHEN and CDR2 as SYDVKM. DNA of the CDR3: TGTGCCAGCACTCGAAACCCGGGACAGCCTTATGGCTACACCTTC. Protein sequence: CASTRNPGQPYGYTF.

Worth noting for this clone: At one of its ends the junction is not consistent with the germline gene, which may arise from a read error. V and J are TRBV20-1 and TRBJ2-1, with 8 nucleotides matching TRBD1. This CDR3 spans 9 amino acids. CDR1 is DFQATT and CDR2 is SNEGSKA in the germline V gene (reference sequence). CDR3 sequence: CSAGQGRVF. Written as DNA, the CDR3 is TGCAGTGCTGGACAGGGCAGGGTCTTC.

The chain links TRBV5-5 to TRBJ1-6; TRBD1 is a possible D gene (5 bases). Trimming took 4 bases from V and 8 from J, leaving 28 bases between them. CDR1 is SGHKS, CDR2 YYEKEE, per germline (reference sequence). CDR3 length equals 19 residues. CDR3 bases: TGTGCCAGCAGCCGGCAGAGCGTCCAGGGAACCTGGATTGATTCACCCCTCCACTTT. Encoded protein: CASSRQSVQGTWIDSPLHF.

This rearrangement joins TRBV18 to TRBJ1-2; no firm D call. With 1 base removed from V and 3 bases from J, the gap between germline ends came to 12 bases. Germline assignment: CDR1 KGHSH and CDR2 LQKENI. The CDR3 consists of 15 residues. The CDR3 spells CASSPREGQDYGYTF. The CDR3 DNA is TGTGCCAGCTCACCACGGGAGGGCCAGGACTATGGCTACACCTTC.

J is TRBJ1-1 and V is TRBV5-1; no clear D gene. The V end lost 4 bases, the J end lost 3 bases, and 19 bases lay between the germline ends. The CDR3 runs to 16 residues. CDR1 is SGHRS and CDR2 is YFSETQ in the germline V gene. The CDR3 nucleotides read TGCGCCAGCAGCCCCGAACCGGGTCTAACCTACACTGAAGCTTTCTTT. Amino acids: CASSPEPGLTYTEAFF.

Concerning this clone itself: This sample also contains other DNA sequences that code for the same CDR3. The chain couples TRBV18 to TRBJ2-7; 11 nucleotides agree with TRBD1. J was trimmed by 3 bases and V by 2 bases; bases with no gene match: 3. Germline loops: CDR1 KGHSH, CDR2 LQKENI. The CDR3 sequence is 15 residues long. DNA for the CDR3: TGTGCCAGCTCACCAGCCGGGACAGGGGGCTACGAGCAGTACTTC. It translates to CASSPAGTGGYEQYF.

In its sample, this clone was seen once. The chain links TRBV11-3 to TRBJ1-2; tentative D call: TRBD1 (6 bases). The V end was cut by 5 bases, the J end by 4 bases, with 14 bases between. Per germline, CDR1 SGHNT and CDR2 YENEEA. The CDR3 runs to 14 residues. The CDR3 nucleotides read TGTGCCAGCAGCATTTCCGGGACAAGCTATGGCTACACCTTC. Amino acids: CASSISGTSYGYTF.

The chain has TRBV7-2 and TRBJ2-5, with TRBD2 identical over 10 bases. This CDR3 spans 15 amino acids. V was pared by 1 base and J by 3 bases, with 2 bases of the junction left unmatched. Germline V CDR1 and CDR2: SGHTA, FQGNSA. As DNA, the CDR3 is TGTGCCAGCAGCTTAGGGCTAGCGGGGGAAGAGACCCAGTACTTC. This sequence encodes CASSLGLAGEETQYF.

The genes are TRBV10-3 and TRBJ1-3, with D unresolved. This CDR3 region has 18 residues. The V gene's germline CDR1 is ENHRY and CDR2 SYGVKD. The V gene lost 2 bases and the J gene lost 5 bases, with 22 bases spanning the gap. This CDR3 reads CAISEKTPEPLRRNTIYF. CDR3 in DNA: TGTGCCATCAGTGAGAAGACCCCAGAGCCTCTACGCCGAAACACCATATATTTT.

This sequence joins TRBV5-6 and TRBJ2-5, with 12 bases that match TRBD2. The CDR3 covers 16 residues. V dropped 4 bases and J dropped 3; count of bases not matched to a gene: 7. In germline, CDR1 is SGHDT, CDR2 YYEEEE. For the CDR3, the DNA is TGTGCCAGCAGCACCACGAGGACTAGCGGGAAAGAGACCCAGTACTTC. It codes for CASSTTRTSGKETQYF. The whole variable domain, filled in from reference TRBV5-6 and TRBJ2-5, reads DAGVTQSPTHLIKTRGQQVTLRCSPKSGHDTVSWYQQALGQGPQFIFQYYEEEERQRGNFPDRFSGHQFPNYSSELNVNALLLGDSALYLCASSTTRTSGKETQYFGPGTRLLVL.

The chain recombines TRBV7-3 with TRBJ2-3; either TRBD1 or TRBD2 may fit D (5 bases each). The CDR3 contains 14 residues. CDR1 and CDR2 from the germline V gene are SGHTA and FQGTGA. With 5 bases removed from V and 3 bases from J, the gap between germline ends came to 12 bases. The CDR3 sequence: CASSPSGPTDTQYF. CDR3 bases: TGTGCCAGCAGCCCATCGGGGCCAACAGATACGCAGTATTTT.

The rearrangement joins TRBV19 to TRBJ1-1; D is uncertain. The CDR3 totals 14 residues. V was pared by 3 bases and J by 0 bases, with 8 bases between. Germline V gene sequence: CDR1 LNHDA, CDR2 SQIVND (reference sequence). The CDR3 nucleotides are TGTGCCAGTAGTATCCCACAGATGAACACTGAAGCTTTCTTT. It encodes CASSIPQMNTEAFF.

The chain is built from TRBV6-2 or TRBV6-3 and TRBJ1-2; TRBD1 agrees at 9 bases. Germline lookup yields CDR1 MNHEY and CDR2 SVGEGT. The junction had 9 bases not matched to a gene; V was cut back by 6 bases and J by 4 bases. The CDR3 length is 15 residues. CDR3 in DNA: TGTGCCAGCAGCCGGGACAGGGTTGGTACCTATGGCTACACCTTC. This codes for CASSRDRVGTYGYTF.

This chain joins TRBV4-1 and TRBJ1-3, with D unclear. Trimming took off 0 bases at V and 0 bases at J, with 6 bases between the two ends. The V gene's germline CDR1 is MGHRA and CDR2 YSYEKL. The CDR3 is 15 amino acids. The CDR3 bases are TGCGCCAGCAGCCAAGATGAGCGCTCTGGAAACACCATATATTTT. Its protein is CASSQDERSGNTIYF.

The rearrangement joins TRBV11-3 to TRBJ2-7, with a weak D call TRBD1 (6 bases). Germline assignment: CDR1 SGHNT and CDR2 YENEEA. Deletions cut 4 bases from V and 6 bases from J, with 7 bases between. This CDR3 has 11 amino acids. Here the CDR3 DNA reads TGTGCCAGCAGCTCAGGGGCCGAGCAGTACTTC. This codes for CASSSGAEQYF.

The V gene is TRBV6-1, the J gene TRBJ1-2, with 7 bases identical to TRBD1. Germline V gives CDR1 MNHNS, CDR2 SASEGT. The V segment lost 1 base and the J segment 5 bases; nucleotides outside the gene matches: 13. CDR3 length equals 17 residues. The CDR3 nucleotides are TGTGCCAGCAGTGAAGGCCTCACTCTTCCGGGACAGTATGGCTACACCTTC. Translating it yields CASSEGLTLPGQYGYTF.

This chain connects TRBV28 to TRBJ2-7, with D hard to call. Germline V CDR1 and CDR2: MDHEN, SYDVKM. V was pared by 7 bases and J by 5 bases, with 12 bases between. The CDR3 totals 12 residues. The CDR3 spells CASTQVGHEQYF. CDR3 in DNA: TGTGCCAGCACCCAGGTAGGACACGAGCAGTACTTC.

The chain links TRBV19 to TRBJ1-5, with a weak D call TRBD1 (5 bases). V lost 8 bases and J lost 0, with 11 bases in between. This CDR3 is built from 14 residues. Germline lookup yields CDR1 LNHDA and CDR2 SQIVND (reference sequence). The CDR3 loop reads CASRQTYSNQPQHF. For the CDR3, the DNA is TGTGCCAGTCGACAGACATATAGCAATCAGCCCCAGCATTTT.